This paragraph reports one T cell receptor beta chain. Its antigen is not identified. These data are taken from a study of T-cell memory formation after mild COVID-19. The study, taken as a whole, reports: There were some responding clones in pre-infection memory, which suggested that cross-reactive memory had joined.

Per the germline V gene, CDR1 is ENHRY and CDR2 is SYGVKD. The CDR3 length is 19 residues. Trimming cost V 0 bases and J 2 bases; bases outside gene matches: 14. MiXCR, applied by TCRdb to the 5' RACE reads, yields one record per CDR3 protein. Of around 80,000 distinct CDR3 sequences in the sample, approximately 13% were seen once. This TCR was recovered from an adult woman who had mild COVID-19 (a few samples of this study predate the infection). Cell type and time point are not known. V usage is TRBV10-3 and J usage is TRBJ2-7; 9 bases match TRBD1. Material: PBMCs or a T cell subset sorted from them (not recorded which). Written as DNA, the CDR3 is TGTGCCATCAGTGAGTCGAATAAGGGACAGGGAAGCCTAACCTACGAGCAGTACTTC. It encodes CAISESNKGQGSLTYEQYF.